This T cell receptor beta chain emerged from a study of blood T cells in healthy people across ages. The authors ran a second PCR of roughly 6 to 12 cycles using a sample-barcoded 5' primer and a J-beta primer mix. Using its own MiXCR run on the 5' RACE reads, TCRdb lists one record per CDR3 protein. This sample has around 1,100,000 distinct CDR3 sequences; around two fifths occur once, and the top ten carry around 13%. This clonotype occurred a few times. The source of this sequence is a man aged 18 to 29 in good health. The sequenced sample consisted of blood.

The CDR3 is CSALATSEWETQYF. Here the CDR3 DNA reads TGCAGTGCCCTAGCGACTAGCGAATGGGAGACCCAGTACTTC. This chain links TRBV20-1 with TRBJ2-5; TRBD2 matches 8 bases. This CDR3 contains 14 residues. Germline lookup yields CDR1 DFQATT and CDR2 SNEGSKA (reference sequence). With 6 bases clipped from V and 5 bases from J, the junction kept 11 bases outside the gene matches.